Below, one TCR beta chain is given with its context. Its antigen is still unknown. CDR3 length: 13 amino acids. V was shortened by 3 bases and J by 8 bases, with 8 bases between the two germline ends. CDR1 and CDR2 from the germline V gene are MRHNA and SNTAGT. The entire patient cohort was treatment-naive prior to thyroid surgery. This entry is derived from a study of metastatic and nonmetastatic thyroid tumors. Whole-study findings and limits: Within blood and tumor, benign nodules reportedly had significantly lower TCR beta diversity than malignant thyroid tumors did.

Through MiXCR, TCRdb re-clonotyped the PCR reads. The sample lists 35,000 to 40,000 clones, roughly 20% seen once, with about 16% in the top ten. What was sequenced was blood. The chain links TRBV6-4 to TRBJ1-6; no reliable D call. The sequence was obtained from a female donor with papillary thyroid cancer or a benign thyroid nodule (not recorded which). Some clones in this sample may be carry-over from other donors' samples. This chain's CDR3 is CASSEEGDSPLHF. The CDR3 DNA sequence: TGTGCCAGCAGTGAGGAGGGCGATTCACCCCTCCACTTT.